One sample yielded the 17 T cell receptor beta chains listed below, sequenced in a study of OX40 agonist ivuxolimab in advanced cancers. Profiled with immunoSEQ multiplex PCR; TCRdb holds only in-frame clones, not every one. This sample has tens of thousands of clones, with approximately 95% found just once. The sequencing here drew on CD4+ or CD8+ T cells sorted from blood, taken in a trial of the OX40 agonist ivuxolimab. Source of these receptors: an adult with an advanced solid tumor such as melanoma, head and neck, liver or kidney cancer.

The chain joins TRBV7-2 to TRBJ1-4, with no clear D. V was shortened by 1 base and J by 0 bases, with 6 bases between the two germline ends. Germline V gene lookup returns CDR1 SGHTA and CDR2 FQGNSA. The CDR3 sequence is 15 residues long. CDR3 protein: CASSLGPSTNEKLFF. The CDR3 nucleotides read TGTGCCAGCAGCTTAGGACCTTCAACTAATGAAAAACTGTTTTTT.

The V and J genes are TRBV10-2 and TRBJ2-1; D uncertain. Germline V gene lookup returns CDR1 WSHSY and CDR2 SAAADI. There are 13 residues in the CDR3. V dropped 0 bases and J dropped 12 bases, with 12 bases sitting between them. The CDR3: CASSESNPPRQFF. CDR3 DNA: TGCGCCAGCAGTGAGTCGAACCCGCCCAGGCAGTTCTTC.

The J gene is TRBJ2-6, the V gene TRBV6-5; D is possibly TRBD1 (5 bases). This CDR3 region has 15 residues. The germline gives CDR1 MNHEY, CDR2 SVGAGI. V lost 7 bases and J lost 4, with 14 bases in between. The CDR3 bases are TGTGCCAGCACTGCAGGGTTGTTGGGGGCCAACGTCCTGACTTTC. This encodes CASTAGLLGANVLTF.

The J gene is TRBJ1-5, the V gene TRBV28; D not certain. CDR1 is MDHEN, CDR2 SYDVKM, per germline. The CDR3 consists of 14 residues. V dropped 7 bases and J dropped 6 bases, with 16 bases sitting between them. As DNA, the CDR3 is TGTGCCAGCAACCTTCCGGGTGGTGGTCAGCCCCAGCATTTT. Its translation: CASNLPGGGQPQHF.

The chain combines TRBV7-8 with TRBJ1-1; 8 bases align to TRBD1. Germline V gives CDR1 SGHVS, CDR2 FQNEAQ. J gave up 4 bases and V 5 bases, and 9 bases lay outside the gene matches. There are 15 residues in the CDR3. CDR3 sequence reads: CASSGRTGLVTEAFF. The CDR3 DNA is TGTGCCAGCAGCGGGCGGACAGGGTTGGTCACTGAAGCTTTCTTT.

This chain connects TRBV16 to TRBJ1-2; 8 bases match TRBD1. The CDR3 spans 14 residues. In germline, CDR1 is KGHSY, CDR2 FQNENV. V shed 4 bases and J 8 bases; nucleotides not matched to a gene: 9. CDR3 sequence: CASSPRQGSGGYTF. In DNA form, the CDR3 reads TGTGCCAGCAGCCCCCGACAGGGGTCGGGGGGCTACACCTTC.

The chain joins TRBV2 to TRBJ2-2; D is tentatively TRBD1 or TRBD2 (5 bases each). Trimming took 6 bases from V and 5 from J, leaving 13 bases between them. This CDR3 contains 14 residues. Germline V gene sequence: CDR1 SNHLY, CDR2 FYNNEI. The CDR3 DNA is TGTGCCAGCAGGGGGCAGGGAGAAACCGGGGAGCTGTTTTTT. The encoded protein is CASRGQGETGELFF.

The rearrangement joins TRBV11-2 to TRBJ2-7; tentatively, D is TRBD1 or TRBD2 (6 bases each). Germline CDR1 and CDR2: SGHAT and FQNNGV. The CDR3 totals 17 residues. Trimming removed 0 bases at V and 3 bases at J, with 18 bases between. The CDR3 nucleotides read TGTGCCAGCAGCTTAGATCGAGTTGGGGGGACACGCTACGAGCAGTACTTC. Its protein product is CASSLDRVGGTRYEQYF. The full variable domain, rest sourced from reference TRBV11-2 and TRBJ2-7, is EAGVAQSPRYKIIEKRQSVAFWCNPISGHATLYWYQQILGQGPKLLIQFQNNGVVDDSQLPKDRFSAERLKGVDSTLKIQPAKLEDSAVYLCASSLDRVGGTRYEQYFGPGTRLTVT.

The chain is built from TRBV29-1 and TRBJ2-3, with 9 positions matching TRBD2. The CDR3 runs 11 residues. CDR1 and CDR2 from the germline V gene are SQVTM and ANQGSEA. Germline trimming cut 3 bases from V and 9 bases from J; bases unmatched to any gene: 1. CDR3 sequence reads: CSVDGTSTQYF. DNA for the CDR3: TGCAGCGTTGATGGGACTAGCACGCAGTATTTT.

V usage is TRBV18 and J usage is TRBJ2-7; D might be TRBD2 (5 bases). Germline V CDR1 and CDR2: KGHSH, LQKENI. The CDR3 covers 15 residues. Trimming stripped 6 bases from V and 3 bases from J, with 18 bases between. CDR3 region: CASSPPADGLYEQYF. The CDR3 DNA is TGTGCCAGCTCGCCTCCGGCGGACGGACTCTACGAGCAGTACTTC.

This clone was seen only once. The chain has TRBV28 and TRBJ1-2, with 9 bases identical to TRBD1. Trimming took 6 bases from V and 1 from J; bases not matched to a gene: 9. The CDR3 spans 16 residues. The V gene's germline CDR1 is MDHEN and CDR2 SYDVKM. The CDR3 protein is CASSLPGTGNNYGYTF. The CDR3 DNA is TGTGCCAGCAGCCTACCCGGGACAGGGAATAACTATGGCTACACCTTC.

The chain recombines TRBV10-3 with TRBJ2-1; 10 nucleotides agree with TRBD1. Germline loops: CDR1 ENHRY, CDR2 SYGVKD. V shed 2 bases and J 0 bases; nucleotides not matched to a gene: 7. The CDR3 is made up of 18 amino acids. The CDR3 DNA follows: TGTGCCATCAGTGAGCCGGCGGGACAGGGGAGCTCCTACAATGAGCAGTTCTTC. Protein product: CAISEPAGQGSSYNEQFF.

The chain combines TRBV7-2 with TRBJ2-3; 8 bases agree with TRBD1. V lost 6 bases to trimming and J lost 0 bases; unmatched junction nucleotides: 5. Germline V gives CDR1 SGHTA, CDR2 FQGNSA. This CDR3 comprises 15 residues. CDR3 sequence: CASRPGGLSTDTQYF. In nucleotides, the CDR3 is TGTGCCAGCAGACCAGGGGGCCTAAGCACAGATACGCAGTATTTT.

The chain joins TRBV5-1 to TRBJ1-4; the D gene is possibly TRBD1 (5 bases). Deletions cut 1 base from V and 3 bases from J, with 10 bases between. Germline assignment: CDR1 SGHRS and CDR2 YFSETQ. CDR3 size: 15 residues. DNA for the CDR3: TGCGCCAGCAGCTTGTCAGGGAACTCTAATGAAAAACTGTTTTTT. Protein product: CASSLSGNSNEKLFF.

In its sample, this clone was seen once. V usage is TRBV11-3 and J usage is TRBJ2-5, with D perhaps matching TRBD2 (5 bases). Gene TRBJ2-7 matches the end of the DNA better, so the J call may be wrong. This CDR3 is 14 amino acids long. Per germline, CDR1 SGHNT and CDR2 YENEEA. The CDR3 loop is CASSLSGKIYEQYF. The CDR3 DNA follows: TGTGCCAGCAGCTTATCGGGGAAAATTTACGAGCAGTACTTC.

The V call is TRBV2, the J call TRBJ1-4; no reliable D call. Germline CDR1 is SNHLY and CDR2 is FYNNEI. The CDR3 has 13 residues. Trimming removed 5 bases from V and 7 bases from J, with 11 bases in between. CDR3 sequence (DNA): TGTGCCAGCAGTAACAATCTTAGTGAAAAACTGTTTTTT. This encodes CASSNNLSEKLFF.

This clone was found a few times. The V and J genes are TRBV28 and TRBJ2-2; the match to TRBD1 covers 8 bases. CDR1 and CDR2 (germline): MDHEN, SYDVKM. Trimming took 8 bases from V and 5 from J; bases not matched to a gene: 4. This CDR3 is built from 13 residues. The CDR3 sequence is CASRQGRTGELFF. Here the CDR3 DNA reads TGTGCCAGCCGACAGGGGAGAACCGGGGAGCTGTTTTTT.